A single sample gave rise to the 21 T cell receptor beta chains below, sequenced in a study of identical twins. TCRdb re-called the 5' RACE reads through MiXCR, storing one row per CDR3 protein. The sample yields about 530,000 distinct CDR3 sequences, about 15% seen once. These same records also appear under a second study, on yellow fever vaccine responses in identical twins.

The sequenced sample was CD4+ T cells sorted from blood. The origin of the receptors is a woman under 30 in good health.

This clonotype occurred a few times. The rearrangement links TRBV5-1 to TRBJ2-4; 13 nucleotides align to TRBD2. This CDR3 has 16 amino acids. Germline V gene sequence: CDR1 SGHRS, CDR2 YFSETQ. J gave up 7 bases and V 4 bases, and 8 bases lay outside the gene matches. CDR3 DNA sequence: TGCGCCAGCAGCACCGGGACTAGCGGGATGTTTAACATTCAGTACTTC. Translation: CASSTGTSGMFNIQYF.

This clonotype has more than one count but fewer than ten. This chain joins TRBV27 and TRBJ1-4, with 9 bases matching TRBD1. Germline V lookup: CDR1 MNHEY, CDR2 SMNVEV (reference sequence). This CDR3 is 17 amino acids long. The trim removed 5 bases at V and 8 bases at J, leaving 15 bases unmatched. The chain's CDR3 is CASSLLGDRDQREKLFF. The CDR3, as DNA: TGTGCCAGCAGTCTCCTAGGGGACAGGGATCAGCGGGAAAAACTGTTTTTT.

The V gene is TRBV12-3 or TRBV12-4, the J gene TRBJ2-3; the D gene is possibly TRBD2 (6 bases). The CDR3 is 16 residues long. Deletions cut 6 bases from V and 3 bases from J, with 19 bases between. Here the CDR3 reads CASSPTTSWGTDTQYF. For the CDR3, the DNA is TGTGCCAGCAGCCCAACAACTAGCTGGGGGACAGATACGCAGTATTTT.

The rearrangement joins TRBV20-1 to TRBJ1-1; possible D gene TRBD1, 6 bases. CDR1 and CDR2 from the germline V gene are DFQATT and SNEGSKA (reference sequence). There are 13 residues in the CDR3. Between the trimmed V and J ends, which lost 5 bases and 1 base, there was a span of 11 bases. As DNA, the CDR3 is TGCAGTGCTGCTGACAGGCAGAACACTGAAGCTTTCTTT. Translation gives CSAADRQNTEAFF.

The table lists this clonotype with many counts. The chain combines TRBV28 with TRBJ1-1; 8 nucleotides line up with TRBD1. Germline lookup yields CDR1 MDHEN and CDR2 SYDVKM. This CDR3 region has 17 residues. J gave up 5 bases and V 1 base, and 12 bases lay outside the gene matches. CDR3 nucleotides: TGTGCCAGCAGTTTATTTGGACATAACACAGGGGGGACTGAAGCTTTCTTT. It is translated as CASSLFGHNTGGTEAFF.

The chain links TRBV5-6 to TRBJ1-1, with D uncertain. The CDR3 loop spans 12 amino acids. Trimming removed 1 base from V and 4 bases from J, with 5 bases in between. CDR1 and CDR2 from the germline V gene are SGHDT and YYEEEE. The CDR3 protein is CASSLISTEAFF. In DNA form, the CDR3 reads TGTGCCAGCAGCTTGATAAGCACTGAAGCTTTCTTT.

This clonotype was seen only a few times. The CDR3 nucleotides are TGCAGTGCTGACAAGCGGGAGGGTGTTACGCAGTATTTT. This gives the protein CSADKREGVTQYF. The chain employs TRBV20-1 and TRBJ2-3; the match to TRBD2 covers 10 bases. The CDR3 extends over 13 amino acids. CDR1 and CDR2 (germline): DFQATT, SNEGSKA (reference sequence). Trimming removed 5 bases from V and 8 bases from J; junction bases left unmatched: 7.

V is TRBV7-8 and J is TRBJ2-1; TRBD2 is a possible D gene (6 bases). V dropped 1 base and J dropped 0 bases, with 13 bases sitting between them. The germline V gene has CDR1 SGHVS and CDR2 FQNEAQ. CDR3 length: 17 amino acids. The CDR3 loop is CASSLGFGRDSYNEQFF. In nucleotides, the CDR3 is TGTGCCAGCAGCTTAGGGTTCGGGAGAGACTCCTACAATGAGCAGTTCTTC.

The chain is built from TRBV12-3 or TRBV12-4 and TRBJ2-1; TRBD2 aligns across 14 bases. This CDR3 region has 17 residues. J was trimmed by 9 bases and V by 6 bases; bases with no gene match: 13. The CDR3 protein is CASSPLPGLAGEREQFF. The CDR3 DNA sequence: TGTGCCAGCAGCCCCCTTCCGGGACTAGCGGGAGAACGTGAGCAGTTCTTC.

This clonotype appeared a few times. CDR3 bases: TGTGCCAGCAGACTCCGTTTTGAAGAAGCTTTCTTT. This encodes CASRLRFEEAFF. The chain uses TRBV7-9 and TRBJ1-1, with unresolved D. V gave up 6 bases and J gave up 8 bases, with 13 bases separating them. Germline V gene sequence: CDR1 SEHNR, CDR2 FQNEAQ (reference sequence). This CDR3 spans 12 amino acids.

V is TRBV14 and J is TRBJ2-5; no reliable D call. V was cut by 1 base and J by 2 bases, with 8 bases left in between. From germline, CDR1 is SGHDN and CDR2 FVKESK. The CDR3 sequence is 14 residues long. In nucleotides, the CDR3 is TGTGCCAGCAGCCAAGTGTCGTCGCAAGAGACCCAGTACTTC. Amino acid sequence: CASSQVSSQETQYF.

The V gene is TRBV4-1, the J gene TRBJ2-3; D is undetermined. Germline V gene sequence: CDR1 MGHRA, CDR2 YSYEKL. This CDR3 contains 14 residues. V lost 1 base to trimming and J lost 1 base, with 6 bases between them. In nucleotides, the CDR3 is TGCGCCAGCAGCCAAGGACCTCGCACAGATACGCAGTATTTT. It specifies CASSQGPRTDTQYF.

There are many counts of this clonotype. The chain uses TRBV5-1 and TRBJ2-3, with 9 bases fitting TRBD2. Looked up from germline, CDR1 is SGHRS and CDR2 is YFSETQ. V lost 4 bases and J lost 0; bases outside the gene matches: 0. This CDR3 has 14 residues. The CDR3, as DNA: TGCGCCAGCAGCACTAGCGGGAGCACAGATACGCAGTATTTT. This translates into CASSTSGSTDTQYF.

V and J are TRBV5-1 and TRBJ2-1; D is possibly TRBD1 or TRBD2 (5 bases each). Trimming left V 3 bases short and J 4 bases short, with 14 bases between. Germline V gene data show CDR1 as SGHRS and CDR2 as YFSETQ. CDR3 length: 15 amino acids. The CDR3 loop reads CASSSEGRRYNEQFF. DNA for the CDR3: TGCGCCAGCAGCTCCGAGGGGCGTCGATACAATGAGCAGTTCTTC.

The chain recombines TRBV20-1 with TRBJ1-6; D perhaps matches TRBD1 (5 bases). Trimming removed 7 bases from V and 6 bases from J, with 13 bases in between. CDR3 length: 13 amino acids. CDR1 and CDR2 (germline): DFQATT, SNEGSKA (reference sequence). CDR3 in DNA: TGCAGTGTTACAGGAAGGGGTAATTCACCCCTCCACTTT. Amino acid sequence: CSVTGRGNSPLHF.

This clonotype came up a few times. The gene calls are TRBV5-1 and TRBJ2-1, with D unclear. The V and J ends lost 4 bases and 3 bases respectively, with 8 bases between them. CDR1 and CDR2 from the germline V gene are SGHRS and YFSETQ. The CDR3 loop spans 13 amino acids. CDR3 nucleotide sequence: TGCGCCAGCAGCCCCAGGCACTACAATGAGCAGTTCTTC. It encodes CASSPRHYNEQFF. The whole variable domain, filled in from reference TRBV5-1 and TRBJ2-1, reads KAGVTQTPRYLIKTRGQQVTLSCSPISGHRSVSWYQQTPGQGLQFLFEYFSETQRNKGNFPGRFSGRQFSNSRSEMNVSTLELGDSALYLCASSPRHYNEQFFGPGTRLTVL.

V and J are TRBV7-9 and TRBJ2-1; 9 positions agree with TRBD1. The ends lost 5 bases at V and 15 bases at J; junction bases unmatched: 5. The CDR3 is 11 residues long. CDR1 and CDR2 (germline): SEHNR, FQNEAQ (reference sequence). The CDR3 sequence: CASSKRGQGFF. The CDR3 region has the DNA TGTGCCAGCAGCAAGCGGGGACAGGGGTTCTTC.

For this clonotype: A much bigger clone sits one base away, suggesting this may be a read error. The chain combines TRBV5-1 with TRBJ1-1; D may be TRBD1 (6 bases). Germline-derived CDR1 and CDR2 are SGHRS and YFSETQ. CDR3 length: 14 residues. Between the trimmed V and J ends, which lost 4 bases and 1 base, there was a span of 11 bases. CDR3 loop: CASSRDMANTEAFF. The CDR3 DNA sequence: TGCGCCAGCAGCAGGGACATGGCGAACACTGAAGCTTTCTTT. Complete variable domain (other parts from reference TRBV5-1 and TRBJ1-1): KAGVTQTPRYLIKTRGQQVTLSCSPISGHRSVSWYQQTPGQGLQFLFEYFSETQRNKGNFPGRFSGRQFSNSRSEMNVSTLELGDSALYLCASSRDMANTEAFFGQGTRLTVV.

The chain carries TRBV20-1 and TRBJ2-3; 9 bases match TRBD2. The J segment lost 2 bases and the V segment lost 0 bases, leaving 6 bases of the junction unmatched. The CDR3 extends over 16 amino acids. The germline V gene has CDR1 DFQATT and CDR2 SNEGSKA (reference sequence). CDR3 in DNA: TGCAGTGCTAGAGAGCCAGCGGGGGGCCACACAGATACGCAGTATTTT. It translates to CSAREPAGGHTDTQYF.

This clonotype was counted a few times. The chain employs TRBV4-1 and TRBJ1-1, with a weak D call TRBD1 (5 bases). CDR1 is MGHRA, CDR2 YSYEKL, per germline. This CDR3 has 16 amino acids. Trimming took off 1 base at V and 0 bases at J, with 12 bases between the two ends. For the CDR3, the DNA is TGCGCCAGCAGCCAAGTAGCGGGGGGATTGAACACTGAAGCTTTCTTT. This sequence encodes CASSQVAGGLNTEAFF.

This clonotype showed up just a few times. This sequence joins TRBV27 and TRBJ1-5; unclear D gene. The CDR3 runs to 13 residues. Germline CDR1 MNHEY, CDR2 SMNVEV (reference sequence). Trimming took off 7 bases at V and 0 bases at J, with 7 bases between the two ends. The CDR3 region has the DNA TGTGCCAGCAAAGGAGGTAGCAATCAGCCCCAGCATTTT. Protein product: CASKGGSNQPQHF.